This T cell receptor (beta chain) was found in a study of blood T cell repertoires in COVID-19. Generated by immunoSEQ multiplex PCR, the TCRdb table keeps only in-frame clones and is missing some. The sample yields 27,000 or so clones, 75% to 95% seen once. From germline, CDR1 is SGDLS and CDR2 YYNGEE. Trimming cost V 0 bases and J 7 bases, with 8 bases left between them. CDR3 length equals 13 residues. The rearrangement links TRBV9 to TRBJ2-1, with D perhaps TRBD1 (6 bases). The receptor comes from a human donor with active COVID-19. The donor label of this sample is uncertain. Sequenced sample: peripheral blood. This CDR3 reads CASSVDRVNEQFF. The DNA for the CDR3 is TGTGCCAGCAGCGTAGACAGGGTGAATGAGCAGTTCTTC. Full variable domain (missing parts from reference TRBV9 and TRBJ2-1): DSGVTQTPKHLITATGQRVTLRCSPRSGDLSVYWYQQSLDQGLQFLIQYYNGEERAKGNILERFSAQQFPDLHSELNLSSLELGDSALYFCASSVDRVNEQFFGPGTRLTVL.